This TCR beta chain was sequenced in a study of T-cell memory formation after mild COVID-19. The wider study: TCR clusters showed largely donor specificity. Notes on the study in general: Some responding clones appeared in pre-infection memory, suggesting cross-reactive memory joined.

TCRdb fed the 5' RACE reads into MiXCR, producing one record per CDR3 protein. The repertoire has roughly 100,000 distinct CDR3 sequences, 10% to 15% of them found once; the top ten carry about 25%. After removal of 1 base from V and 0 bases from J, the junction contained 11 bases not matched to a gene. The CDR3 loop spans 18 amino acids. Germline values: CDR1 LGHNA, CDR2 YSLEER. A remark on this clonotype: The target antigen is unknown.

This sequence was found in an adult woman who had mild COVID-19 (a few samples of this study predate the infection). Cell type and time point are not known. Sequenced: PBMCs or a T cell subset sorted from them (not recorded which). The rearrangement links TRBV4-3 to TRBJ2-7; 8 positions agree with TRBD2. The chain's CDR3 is CASSQARVVSGSSYEQYF. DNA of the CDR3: TGCGCCAGCAGCCAAGCTAGGGTGGTGAGCGGGAGCTCCTACGAGCAGTACTTC.